This TCR beta chain was obtained from a study of cytomegalovirus exposure and HLA in healthy donors. Notes on the study in general: Trimming of TCR beta V- and J-genes showed a link, identified in a later analysis, to a missense DCLRE1C variant. Researchers reported in a later analysis that common viral pathogens appeared linked to several top clusters.

PCR employed 60 Vbeta and 13 Jbeta primers. Some clones are missing from TCRdb's copy, which holds only in-frame ones; the method was immunoSEQ multiplex PCR. The data show fewer than 250,000 clones, about 81% seen once. V was clipped by 1 base and J by 1 base, with 14 bases between them. There are 17 residues in the CDR3. The germline CDR1 and CDR2 sequences are PRHDT and FYEKMQ (reference sequence). Donors had nominal health at sampling but likely had unrecorded immune exposures. Of note for this clone: Its cognate antigen is unknown.

The gene calls are TRBV13 and TRBJ2-1, with a possible D match to TRBD2 (6 bases). Sequences were obtained from PBMCs. The receptor comes from a man aged 40-50 years in good health and CMV-seropositive. The CDR3 spells CASSLVSGLGSYNEQFF. The CDR3 nucleotides are TGTGCCAGCAGCTTAGTGTCGGGACTCGGATCCTACAATGAGCAGTTCTTC.